The 2 T cell receptor beta chains listed next were all sequenced from one sample in a study of vaccination and CD4 T cells after COVID-19. What these receptors recognize is not known. The sample's treatment: approximately 10-day PBMC culture with coronavirus spike peptide pools or control peptides (ViraFEST assay). Sequencing of DNA taken from cultured CD4+ T cells relied on the Oncomine TCR Beta short-read assay. TCRdb re-derived calls from the PCR reads in MiXCR, one entry per CDR3 protein. The sample has about 18,000 distinct CDR3 sequences; roughly 42% are singletons. Here the sequenced sample was CD4+ T cells from blood, cultured in vitro, taken before SARS-CoV-2 vaccination. All receptors derive from a human donor who had recovered from COVID-19.

This clonotype occurred a few times. The chain has TRBV2 and TRBJ1-5; 8 positions match TRBD1. CDR3 length: 15 amino acids. Germline assignment: CDR1 SNHLY and CDR2 FYNNEI. V shed 6 bases and J 0 bases; nucleotides not matched to a gene: 4. The CDR3 is CASRDRVNSNQPQHF. CDR3 bases: TGTGCCAGCAGGGACAGGGTAAATAGCAATCAGCCCCAGCATTTT.

The rearrangement uses TRBV11-1 and TRBJ2-3, with 8 bases matching TRBD1. The ends lost 5 bases at V and 2 bases at J; junction bases unmatched: 6. The germline CDR1 and CDR2 sequences are SGHAT and FQDESV (reference sequence). The CDR3 has 15 residues. CDR3 nucleotides: TGTGCCAGCAGCCCCGGACAGGGCCTCACAGATACGCAGTATTTT. This translates into CASSPGQGLTDTQYF.